This T cell receptor (beta chain) was found in a study of Ad26.COV2.S vaccination and SARS-CoV-2 variants. Trimming left V 5 bases short and J 9 bases short, with 11 bases between. Germline-derived CDR1 and CDR2 are MNHEY and SVGEGT. The CDR3 runs 12 residues. Measured with immunoSEQ multiplex PCR; TCRdb has only the in-frame clones, and not every one. The sample holds more than 300,000 clones, around 89% seen once. The treatment here: roughly 18 received Ad26.COV2.S at low or high dose, single or two shots; about 5 received placebo; per-sample allocation not given. Sampling occurred on day 63 after the first vaccine or placebo injection.

The specimen comprised peripheral blood, sampled in a trial of Ad26.COV2.S vaccine versus placebo. This receptor was taken from a person aged 18-65 years who received the Ad26.COV2.S COVID-19 vaccine or a placebo. The chain couples TRBV6-2 or TRBV6-3 to TRBJ1-3, with no clear D. CDR3 protein: CASSPPAGTIYF. The CDR3 coding sequence is TGTGCCAGCAGTCCGCCGGCGGGCACCATATATTTT.